Below are 9 T cell receptor beta chains sequenced from a single sample in a study of blood T cell repertoires in COVID-19. Clones were read by immunoSEQ multiplex PCR, and TCRdb kept only the in-frame ones, dropping some. The sample lists around 300,000 clones, about nine tenths occurring once. Input material: peripheral blood. The origin of the receptors is a woman in her thirties with COVID-19, enrolled during active disease.

The chain links TRBV5-1 to TRBJ2-1; 7 bases fit TRBD2. V was clipped by 0 bases and J by 4 bases; unmatched bases: 7. In germline, CDR1 is SGHRS, CDR2 YFSETQ. This CDR3 region has 16 residues. This CDR3 is CASSLVAGTTYNEQFF. CDR3 in DNA: TGCGCCAGCAGCTTGGTCGCCGGGACTACTTACAATGAGCAGTTCTTC.

The V and J genes are TRBV19 and TRBJ2-7, with 7 bases lining up with TRBD2. The J segment lost 4 bases and the V segment lost 2 bases, leaving 2 bases of the junction unmatched. This CDR3 has 13 residues. The germline gives CDR1 LNHDA, CDR2 SQIVND (reference sequence). CDR3 protein: CASSIREGYEQYF. CDR3 bases: TGTGCCAGTAGTATAAGGGAGGGGTACGAGCAGTACTTC.

About this clone: Additional DNA sequences in this sample encode the identical CDR3. The chain recombines TRBV4-1 with TRBJ1-5; D unresolved. Germline-derived CDR1 and CDR2 are MGHRA and YSYEKL. The CDR3 runs to 13 residues. The V gene lost 0 bases and the J gene lost 4 bases, with 4 bases spanning the gap. DNA for the CDR3: TGCGCCAGCAGCCAAGACCCGAATCAGCCCCAGCATTTT. Its protein is CASSQDPNQPQHF.

This clone showed up just once. The chain links TRBV7-9 to TRBJ2-1; 8 bases fit TRBD2. V was clipped by 5 bases and J by 0 bases; unmatched bases: 6. The CDR3 loop spans 16 amino acids. The germline CDR1 and CDR2 sequences are SEHNR and FQNEAQ (reference sequence). The CDR3 DNA sequence: TGTGCCAGCAGCCCAACTAGCGGTAGCTCCTACAATGAGCAGTTCTTC. This gives the protein CASSPTSGSSYNEQFF.

The chain is built from TRBV7-2 and TRBJ2-5; TRBD1 agrees at 10 bases. V shed 6 bases, J shed 3 bases, and the junction held 4 bases outside the gene matches. The CDR3 runs 14 residues. Germline loops: CDR1 SGHTA, CDR2 FQGNSA. This CDR3 reads CASRGGQGEETQYF. The CDR3 nucleotides are TGTGCCAGCAGGGGCGGACAGGGGGAAGAGACCCAGTACTTC.

The rearrangement links TRBV9 to TRBJ1-4, with D perhaps matching TRBD1 (5 bases). CDR1 is SGDLS, CDR2 YYNGEE, per germline. The CDR3 sequence is 14 residues long. V lost 3 bases, J lost 8 bases, and 14 bases lay in between. The CDR3 nucleotides read TGTGCCAGCAGCGCCCAGAGCGGGACCGAAAAACTGTTTTTT. It yields the protein CASSAQSGTEKLFF.

This clone was counted a single time. The chain employs TRBV18 and TRBJ1-2; possibly TRBD1 for D (6 bases). The CDR3 runs 19 residues. The V gene lost 5 bases and the J gene lost 4 bases, with 29 bases spanning the gap. Per germline, CDR1 KGHSH and CDR2 LQKENI. The CDR3 sequence: CASSSSNDKLRGGIYGYTF. The CDR3 region has the DNA TGTGCCAGCTCATCGTCCAACGATAAGCTCAGGGGCGGTATCTATGGCTACACCTTC.

The chain links TRBV28 to TRBJ1-1; TRBD1 is a possible D gene (6 bases). The CDR3 sequence is 14 residues long. Trimming removed 4 bases from V and 4 bases from J, with 13 bases in between. CDR1 and CDR2 from the germline V gene are MDHEN and SYDVKM. CDR3 nucleotide sequence: TGTGCCAGCAGTTCACACAGGGCTTCCACTGAAGCTTTCTTT. It translates to CASSSHRASTEAFF.

The chain recombines TRBV7-3 with TRBJ2-3; no reliable D call. The V gene's germline CDR1 is SGHTA and CDR2 FQGTGA. The CDR3 is made up of 13 amino acids. V lost 1 base and J lost 5, with 7 bases in between. This CDR3 reads CASSLMSGDTQYF. The CDR3 nucleotides are TGTGCCAGCAGCTTAATGTCCGGAGATACGCAGTATTTT.